The following is a T cell receptor beta chain sequence with its context. These data belong to a study of blood T cell repertoires in COVID-19. Study information: The United States, Italy and Spain provided the acute and convalescent COVID-19 samples. The cDNA or gDNA used as material had been derived from T cells, B-cell-depleted T cells, or PBMCs.

Germline CDR1 reads DFQATT; CDR2 reads SNEGSKA (reference sequence). The length of the CDR3 is 11 residues. Between the trimmed V and J ends, which lost 8 bases and 7 bases, there was a span of 14 bases. Original processing notes: Quantification of nucleated cells was approximated via reference gene primer amplification. Produced via immunoSEQ multiplex PCR; TCRdb's table is partial and in-frame only. Clone size and the V and J calls come from that table; the DNA yielded D and trimming. The sample lists approximately 280,000 clones; approximately 83% were seen once. This TCR was recovered from a woman under 40 who had recovered from COVID-19. Sequenced: peripheral blood. This chain links TRBV20-1 with TRBJ1-1, with a tentative D call TRBD1 (5 bases). The CDR3 sequence: CSTSRGFEAFF. The CDR3 coding sequence is TGCAGTACTTCAAGGGGTTTTGAAGCTTTCTTT.